This TCR beta chain appears in the sequencing data of a study of blood T cells in healthy people across ages. Next came a second PCR, run for about 7 to 11 cycles, which used a sample-barcoded 5' primer along with a J-beta primer mix. TCRdb fed the 5' RACE reads into MiXCR, producing one record per CDR3 protein. The table includes 1.5 million to 2 million distinct CDR3 sequences, 28% detected once. The sample consisted of blood. The TCR was taken from a woman aged 25 to 39 in good health.

DNA of the CDR3: TGTGCCAGCAGCTCAACAGGGAAACCCGAAAACATTCAGTACTTC. This codes for CASSSTGKPENIQYF. The rearrangement links TRBV7-9 to TRBJ2-4; D is possibly TRBD1 (6 bases). The V end was cut by 4 bases, the J end by 5 bases, with 15 bases between. The germline gives CDR1 SEHNR, CDR2 FQNEAQ (reference sequence). There are 15 residues in the CDR3.